A selection of T cell receptor beta chains follows, all from one sample in a study of T cells in Graves' hyperthyroidism and ophthalmopathy. One entry per CDR3 protein results from TCRdb running MiXCR on the multiplex PCR reads. The sample includes about 180,000 distinct CDR3 sequences, about 18% seen only once; the top ten take roughly 32%. Input material: blood. All receptors derive from a woman aged 50 to 65 with Graves' hyperthyroidism. The CDR3 runs from the conserved cysteine through the conserved F or W. Each record gives: D gene, J gene, clone size, V gene, CDR3 protein, CDR3 DNA. A D gene is named only where the DNA matches it firmly. Expanded clones are given a class, and other clones once, few, many or no size at all.

. | TRBJ2-7 | many | TRBV6-1 | CASSKRSVSYEQYF | TGTGCCAGCAGCAAAAGGTCTGTTTCCTACGAGCAGTACTTC
. | TRBJ1-1 | many | TRBV11-1 | CASSLVAEGNTEAFF | TGTGCCAGCAGCTTAGTGGCGGAGGGGAACACTGAAGCTTTCTTT
. | TRBJ2-3 | many | TRBV29-1 | CSVVGTTDTQYF | TGCAGCGTTGTAGGGACGACAGATACGCAGTATTTT
. | TRBJ1-3 | . | TRBV29-1 | CSVVGVPDSGNTIYF | TGCAGCGTGGTGGGGGTCCCAGACTCTGGAAACACCATATATTTT
TRBD1 | TRBJ1-1 | few | TRBV18 | CASSPLSSGGAGTEAFF | TGTGCCAGCTCACCACTATCCTCAGGGGGCGCGGGCACTGAAGCTTTCTTT
. | TRBJ2-7 | few | TRBV6-1 | CASRSTLASRDSYEQYF | TGTGCCAGCAGATCTACCCTAGCGTCTCGGGACTCCTACGAGCAGTACTTC
TRBD2 | TRBJ2-3 | many | TRBV24-1 | CATERGRGFGTDTQYF | TGTGCCACCGAGCGGGGGAGAGGGTTCGGCACAGATACGCAGTATTTT
. | TRBJ1-3 | . | TRBV5-6 | CASSGMKELLGNTIYF | TGTGCCAGCAGCGGAATGAAGGAACTCCTTGGAAACACCATATATTTT
TRBD1 | TRBJ1-4 | . | TRBV4-1 | CASSHPRQGANEKLFF | TGCGCCAGCAGCCATCCCCGACAGGGGGCGAATGAAAAACTGTTTTTT
. | TRBJ1-3 | many | TRBV19 | CASSTDRFTGNTIYF | TGTGCCAGTAGTACCGACAGGTTCACTGGAAACACCATATATTTT
. | TRBJ2-5 | many | TRBV7-3 | CASSPSGGTQYF | TGTGCCAGCAGCCCGTCCGGCGGGACCCAGTACTTC
TRBD1 | TRBJ2-1 | . | TRBV20-1 | CSAYSGTVVYNEQFF | TGCAGTGCTTATTCCGGGACAGTCGTCTACAATGAGCAGTTCTTC
. | TRBJ1-1 | . | TRBV14 | CASSQGGPTEAFF | TGTGCCAGCAGCCAAGGTGGGCCCACTGAAGCTTTCTTT
. | TRBJ1-6 | . | TRBV12-3/TRBV12-4 | CASNPSGTTSNLPLHF | TGTGCCAGCAACCCCTCCGGGACCACCTCCAATTTACCCCTCCACTTT
. | TRBJ2-2 | few | TRBV7-8 | CASSILVIGELFF | TGTGCCAGCAGCATACTGGTGATCGGGGAGCTGTTTTTT
TRBD1 | TRBJ2-1 | once | TRBV7-2 | CASSPWTGGNEQFF | TGTGCCAGCAGCCCATGGACAGGGGGCAATGAGCAGTTCTTC
. | TRBJ1-1 | many | TRBV18 | CASSPGRTLNTEAFF | TGTGCCAGCTCGCCGGGACGGACACTGAACACTGAAGCTTTCTTT
TRBD1 | TRBJ2-3 | many | TRBV2 | CASSGFQGDTDTQYF | TGTGCCAGCAGTGGATTCCAGGGGGACACAGATACGCAGTATTTT
. | TRBJ1-1 | many | TRBV18 | CASSRSMNTEAFF | TGTGCCAGCTCACGATCGATGAACACTGAAGCTTTCTTT
TRBD2 | TRBJ2-7 | few | TRBV7-9 | CASSLAPLAGVSYEQYF | TGTGCCAGCAGCTTAGCCCCACTAGCGGGGGTCTCCTACGAGCAGTACTTC
TRBD1 | TRBJ2-3 | many | TRBV7-2 | CASSLRGGPTDTQYF | TGTGCCAGCAGCTTAAGAGGGGGCCCCACAGATACGCAGTATTTT
. | TRBJ2-5 | many | TRBV6-1 | CASSPTRAETQYF | TGTGCCAGCAGCCCAACTAGGGCTGAGACCCAGTACTTC
. | TRBJ1-1 | many | TRBV10-3 | CAIRQQGDTEAFF | TGTGCCATCAGGCAACAGGGAGACACTGAAGCTTTCTTT
. | TRBJ1-1 | few | TRBV6-4 | CASSITSGTEAFF | TGTGCCAGCAGCATTACTTCTGGCACTGAAGCTTTCTTT
. | TRBJ2-1 | many | TRBV6-2/TRBV6-3 | CASSSNRLGDEQFF | TGTGCCAGCAGTTCGAACAGGCTCGGGGATGAGCAGTTCTTC
. | TRBJ1-5 | many | TRBV14 | CASSQFNQPQHF | TGTGCCAGCAGCCAATTCAATCAGCCCCAGCATTTT
TRBD1 | TRBJ1-1 | . | TRBV27 | CASSFLGQGILRMNTEAFF | TGTGCCAGCAGTTTCCTAGGACAGGGGATCCTCAGGATGAACACTGAAGCTTTCTTT
. | TRBJ2-3 | many | TRBV5-1 | CASSLSHTDTQYF | TGCGCCAGCAGCTTGTCCCACACAGATACGCAGTATTTT
TRBD1 | TRBJ1-6 | . | TRBV7-9 | CASSLPRTGSSYNSPLHF | TGTGCCAGCAGCTTACCCCGGACAGGGAGCTCCTATAATTCACCCCTCCACTTT
. | TRBJ2-5 | . | TRBV12-3/TRBV12-4 | CASSLLGGETQYF | TGTGCCAGCAGTTTACTGGGGGGAGAGACCCAGTACTTC
TRBD2 | TRBJ2-3 | many | TRBV20-1 | CSANFEGGYADTQYF | TGCAGTGCTAATTTCGAGGGAGGGTATGCAGATACGCAGTATTTT
. | TRBJ1-1 | many | TRBV5-1 | CASSLLGPLMNTEAFF | TGCGCCAGCAGCTTGTTGGGTCCTTTAATGAACACTGAAGCTTTCTTT
TRBD1 | TRBJ1-2 | many | TRBV3-1 | CASSFWDRVGFGYTF | TGTGCCAGCAGCTTCTGGGACAGGGTTGGTTTTGGCTACACCTTC
TRBD2 | TRBJ2-1 | many | TRBV12-3/TRBV12-4 | CASSEGTRSYNEQFF | TGTGCCAGCAGCGAGGGGACTAGATCCTACAATGAGCAGTTCTTC
. | TRBJ2-2 | many | TRBV12-5 | CASGLVLGGNTGELFF | TGTGCTAGTGGTTTGGTACTCGGGGGAAACACCGGGGAGCTGTTTTTT
TRBD1 | TRBJ1-6 | few | TRBV5-1 | CASSLAGQGSSYNSPLHF | TGCGCCAGCAGCTTGGCGGGACAGGGGAGCTCCTATAATTCACCCCTCCACTTT
. | TRBJ2-3 | many | TRBV5-1 | CASSLASGHTDTQYF | TGCGCCAGCAGCTTGGCGAGCGGCCACACAGATACGCAGTATTTT
TRBD2 | TRBJ2-3 | many | TRBV7-2 | CASSFGTSGGITDTQYF | TGTGCCAGCAGCTTCGGGACTAGCGGGGGGATCACAGATACGCAGTATTTT
TRBD1 | TRBJ2-5 | . | TRBV24-1 | CATSDQGQDQETQYF | TGTGCCACCAGTGACCAAGGACAGGACCAAGAGACCCAGTACTTC
. | TRBJ1-5 | . | TRBV4-1 | CASSLGPPNGNQPQHF | TGCGCCAGCAGCCTGGGGCCCCCAAACGGCAATCAGCCCCAGCATTTT
. | TRBJ1-3 | . | TRBV12-3/TRBV12-4 | CASSYRGRVSGNTIYF | TGTGCCAGCAGTTATCGGGGACGGGTCTCTGGAAACACCATATATTTT
TRBD1 | TRBJ1-6 | many | TRBV9 | CASSGGQRNSPLHF | TGTGCCAGCAGTGGGGGACAGCGGAATTCACCCCTCCACTTT
. | TRBJ2-5 | many | TRBV7-7 | CASSRTDARKAQYF | TGTGCTAGCAGCCGGACGGACGCTCGCAAGGCCCAGTACTTC
TRBD2 | TRBJ2-5 | few | TRBV5-6 | CASSSGGTSGGYQETQYF | TGTGCCAGCAGCAGCGGTGGGACTAGCGGGGGGTACCAAGAGACCCAGTACTTC
TRBD2 | TRBJ2-1 | few | TRBV6-2/TRBV6-3 | CASRKLAGGGGEQFF | TGTGCCAGCAGAAAACTAGCGGGGGGTGGGGGTGAGCAGTTCTTC
. | TRBJ2-4 | . | TRBV11-2 | CASSFLARNIQYF | TGTGCCAGCAGCTTTTTAGCCAGAAACATTCAGTACTTC
TRBD1 | TRBJ1-1 | many | TRBV18 | CASSPSGTVNTEAFF | TGTGCCAGCTCACCGTCCGGGACAGTGAACACTGAAGCTTTCTTT
. | TRBJ1-6 | many | TRBV19 | CASQRVLLRSPLHF | TGTGCCAGTCAACGGGTCTTGCTTCGGTCACCCCTCCACTTT
. | TRBJ1-1 | many | TRBV20-1 | CSARDLGIWQEAFF | TGCAGTGCTAGAGATCTGGGCATTTGGCAAGAAGCTTTCTTT
TRBD1 | TRBJ2-1 | many | TRBV7-3 | CASSFHRGLVNEQFF | TGTGCCAGCAGCTTCCACAGGGGGCTGGTTAATGAGCAGTTCTTC
. | TRBJ1-6 | many | TRBV19 | CASNDRFSYNSPLHF | TGTGCCAGTAACGACAGGTTTTCCTATAATTCACCCCTCCACTTT
. | TRBJ2-7 | few | TRBV6-2/TRBV6-3 | CASSYRDYSTYEQYF | TGTGCCAGCAGTTACCGGGATTATAGTACCTACGAGCAGTACTTC
. | TRBJ2-3 | . | TRBV27 | CASKSWVQITDTQYF | TGTGCCAGCAAGTCTTGGGTACAAATCACAGATACGCAGTATTTT
. | TRBJ2-6 | . | TRBV7-2 | CASSPQGTGANVPTF | TGTGCCAGCAGCCCCCAGGGGACTGGGGCCAACGTCCCGACTTTC
. | TRBJ1-3 | many | TRBV7-9 | CASRVTPGNTIYF | TGTGCCAGCAGAGTCACACCCGGAAACACCATATATTTT
TRBD2 | TRBJ2-3 | many | TRBV10-2 | CASSRLAGTDTQYF | TGCGCCAGCAGTAGACTAGCGGGCACAGATACGCAGTATTTT